These 7 T cell receptor beta chains were all obtained from the same sample, sequenced in a study of blood T cell repertoires in COVID-19. The data were produced by immunoSEQ multiplex PCR, yet TCRdb's version contains in-frame clones alone and is incomplete. The sample carries about 120,000 clones, around four fifths recorded once. Sequencing was carried out using peripheral blood. Receptors originate from a man between 60 and 75 years old with acute or convalescent COVID-19.

The chain links TRBV19 to TRBJ1-5, with TRBD1 matching over 8 bases. The CDR3 extends over 16 amino acids. The germline V gene encodes CDR1 LNHDA and CDR2 SQIVND (reference sequence). The V and J ends lost 3 bases and 4 bases, in that order; junction bases with no gene match: 8. The CDR3 DNA follows: TGTGCCAGTAGTATCGACCGACAGGGGCGGAATCAGCCCCAGCATTTT. This translates into CASSIDRQGRNQPQHF. Drawing the rest from reference TRBV19 and TRBJ1-5, the complete variable domain is DGGITQSPKYLFRKEGQNVTLSCEQNLNHDAMYWYRQDPGQGLRLIYYSQIVNDFQKGDIAEGYSVSREKKESFPLTVTSAQKNPTAFYLCASSIDRQGRNQPQHFGDGTRLSIL.

The chain carries TRBV11-3 and TRBJ2-1; perhaps TRBD1 as D (6 bases). CDR3 length: 13 amino acids. CDR1 and CDR2 from the germline V gene are SGHNT and YENEEA. Trimming took 3 bases from V and 4 from J, leaving 7 bases between them. The CDR3 region has the DNA TGTGCCAGCAGCTTCGGACAGTACAATGAGCAGTTCTTC. Encoded protein: CASSFGQYNEQFF.

This rearrangement joins TRBV5-4 to TRBJ1-2, with D possibly being TRBD1 (5 bases). Germline CDR1 is SGHNT and CDR2 is YYREEE (reference sequence). With 0 bases removed from V and 1 base from J, the gap between germline ends came to 7 bases. The CDR3 has 14 residues. The CDR3 nucleotides read TGTGCCAGCAGCTTGGAGGGGCTTAACTATGGCTACACCTTC. This codes for CASSLEGLNYGYTF.

This clone was seen many times. The V call is TRBV19, the J call TRBJ1-2; 7 bases line up with TRBD1. The V and J ends lost 6 bases and 6 bases, in that order; junction bases with no gene match: 4. This CDR3 comprises 12 residues. CDR1 LNHDA and CDR2 SQIVND come from the germline V gene (reference sequence). The CDR3, as DNA: TGTGCCAGTAGGGACAGGTGGCATGGCTACACCTTC. Its protein is CASRDRWHGYTF.

J is TRBJ2-3 and V is TRBV19; 7 bases agree with TRBD2. Germline CDR1 reads LNHDA; CDR2 reads SQIVND (reference sequence). The CDR3 runs 15 residues. CDR3: CADKRGGGTTDTQYF. The CDR3 DNA sequence: TGTGCTGACAAGAGGGGCGGGGGAACCACAGATACGCAGTATTTT.

This rearrangement joins TRBV3-1 (or the pseudogene TRBV3-2) to TRBJ1-1; 9 nucleotides agree with TRBD1. Per the germline V gene, CDR1 is LGHDT and CDR2 is YNNKEL (reference sequence). The CDR3 has 15 residues. V lost 4 bases to trimming and J lost 0 bases; unmatched junction nucleotides: 3. The CDR3 sequence is CASSRDRGMNTEAFF. CDR3 sequence (DNA): TGTGCCAGCAGCCGCGACAGGGGGATGAACACTGAAGCTTTCTTT.

The chain has TRBV7-2 and TRBJ1-4; D gene uncertain. The CDR3 has 15 residues. CDR1 is SGHTA and CDR2 is FQGNSA in the germline V gene. Deletions cut 5 bases from V and 5 bases from J, with 15 bases between. CDR3 coding DNA: TGTGCCAGCAGCCTGATCAGTCAGGCAAATGAAAAACTGTTTTTT. It specifies CASSLISQANEKLFF.